Listed here are 8 T cell receptor beta chains from one sample, sequenced in a study of beta chain features in type 1 diabetes. These TCRs' antigens remain unknown. All of the isolated RNA was reverse transcribed, so expressed TCRB transcripts were sequenced. Produced via immunoSEQ multiplex PCR; TCRdb's table is partial and in-frame only. The sample consists of 600,000 to 700,000 clones, 13% of them appearing once. The study, taken as a whole, reports: In every one of the four CD4+ subsets, TCRB CDR3s were moderately but significantly shorter in Type 1 diabetes patients.

The sequencing input was naive CD4+ T cells from blood. These receptor sequences come from a man aged 18 to 29 with type 1 diabetes.

The rearrangement joins TRBV7-9 to TRBJ2-7, with a possible D match to TRBD1 (5 bases). The CDR3 extends over 13 amino acids. Germline V CDR1 and CDR2: SEHNR, FQNEAQ (reference sequence). The ends were cut back, 1 base at V and 6 bases at J, with 10 bases in the middle. The CDR3 spells CASSLVSQGEQYF. The CDR3 DNA is TGTGCCAGCAGCTTAGTGTCCCAGGGCGAGCAGTACTTC. Looking up the rest from reference TRBV7-9 and TRBJ2-7 gives the full variable domain: DTGVSQNPRHKITKRGQNVTFRCDPISEHNRLYWYRQTLGQGPEFLTYFQNEAQLEKSRLLSDRFSAERPKGSFSTLEIQRTEQGDSAMYLCASSLVSQGEQYFGPGTRLTVT.

A few counts support this clone. The chain recombines TRBV13 with TRBJ2-5, with D unresolved. The V and J ends lost 0 bases and 5 bases respectively, with 16 bases between them. Germline CDR1 and CDR2: PRHDT and FYEKMQ (reference sequence). The CDR3 loop spans 16 amino acids. Here the CDR3 reads CASSLGRVRLEETQYF. As DNA, the CDR3 is TGTGCCAGCAGCTTAGGCCGGGTCAGGCTCGAGGAGACCCAGTACTTC.

This clone was seen only a few times. The V call is TRBV2, the J call TRBJ2-5; D not resolved. V was trimmed by 2 bases and J by 5 bases, leaving 15 bases between them. This CDR3 is 15 amino acids long. Germline V gene lookup returns CDR1 SNHLY and CDR2 FYNNEI. CDR3 amino acids: CASSEFRADVETQYF. The CDR3, as DNA: TGTGCCAGCAGTGAATTTAGAGCAGACGTGGAGACCCAGTACTTC.

The chain couples TRBV29-1 to TRBJ1-1; 7 nucleotides align to TRBD1. CDR3 length: 14 residues. The V segment lost 7 bases and the J segment 1 base; nucleotides outside the gene matches: 9. CDR1 and CDR2 (germline): SQVTM, ANQGSEA. The CDR3 sequence is CSAYRGDQNTEAFF. CDR3 DNA: TGCAGCGCGTACAGGGGTGACCAGAACACTGAAGCTTTCTTT.

V gene TRBV4-1 combines with J gene TRBJ1-5, with D uncertain. Trimming left V 0 bases short and J 0 bases short, with 12 bases between. Germline assignment: CDR1 MGHRA and CDR2 YSYEKL. The CDR3 totals 17 residues. The CDR3 nucleotides read TGCGCCAGCAGCCAAGATCGGGAGGGCTTTAGCAATCAGCCCCAGCATTTT. Its translation: CASSQDREGFSNQPQHF.

This clone turned up a few times. The rearrangement uses TRBV7-2 and TRBJ1-2; 9 bases are shared with TRBD1. Germline V gives CDR1 SGHTA, CDR2 FQGNSA. The V gene end was trimmed by 1 base and the J gene end by 5 bases; junction bases not matched to a gene: 8. This CDR3 region has 16 residues. This CDR3 reads CASSLGGTGLGYGYTF. For the CDR3, the DNA is TGTGCCAGCAGCTTAGGGGGGACAGGGTTAGGTTATGGCTACACCTTC.

The chain recombines TRBV14 with TRBJ1-1; no definite D call. With 2 bases removed from V and 12 bases from J, the gap between germline ends came to 19 bases. This CDR3 has 14 amino acids. Germline CDR1 and CDR2: SGHDN and FVKESK. The CDR3 loop reads CASSQYDVQTTTFF. CDR3 nucleotide sequence: TGTGCCAGCAGCCAATACGACGTCCAGACTACGACTTTCTTT.

This clone was observed a few times. This sequence joins TRBV5-1 and TRBJ2-3; D unresolved. CDR1 SGHRS and CDR2 YFSETQ come from the germline V gene. Trimming shortened V by 6 bases and J by 6 bases, and 8 bases separated the two germline ends. The CDR3 extends over 11 amino acids. The CDR3 coding sequence is TGCGCCAGCAACTATCAGGATACGCAGTATTTT. Its protein product is CASNYQDTQYF. The whole variable domain, remainder taken from reference TRBV5-1 and TRBJ2-3, is KAGVTQTPRYLIKTRGQQVTLSCSPISGHRSVSWYQQTPGQGLQFLFEYFSETQRNKGNFPGRFSGRQFSNSRSEMNVSTLELGDSALYLCASNYQDTQYFGPGTRLTVL.